This section outlines one TCR beta chain sequence together with its context. What it binds is unknown. This sample is drawn from a study of T cells in Graves' hyperthyroidism and ophthalmopathy. RNA transcripts gave rise to amplified TCR beta CDR3 regions. In the first-round RT-PCR of the TCR CDR3, the HTBI primer set was used. TCRdb itself ran the multiplex PCR reads through MiXCR, one entry per CDR3 protein. The table records under 350,000 distinct CDR3 sequences, approximately 18% of them present only once. V lost 1 base and J lost 2, with 10 bases in between. CDR1 and CDR2 from the germline V gene are SGHTA and FQGTGA. The CDR3 spans 15 residues. Study observations and caveats: Blood samples included most of the expanded thyroid clonotypes exceeding 0.001.

The sample taken for sequencing was blood. The J gene is TRBJ2-3, the V gene TRBV7-3; D remains unclear. This TCR was recovered from a woman aged 45 to 65 with Graves' hyperthyroidism. The CDR3 region has the DNA TGTGCCAGCAGCTTAATATGGAGCCCCACAGATACGCAGTATTTT. As protein: CASSLIWSPTDTQYF.